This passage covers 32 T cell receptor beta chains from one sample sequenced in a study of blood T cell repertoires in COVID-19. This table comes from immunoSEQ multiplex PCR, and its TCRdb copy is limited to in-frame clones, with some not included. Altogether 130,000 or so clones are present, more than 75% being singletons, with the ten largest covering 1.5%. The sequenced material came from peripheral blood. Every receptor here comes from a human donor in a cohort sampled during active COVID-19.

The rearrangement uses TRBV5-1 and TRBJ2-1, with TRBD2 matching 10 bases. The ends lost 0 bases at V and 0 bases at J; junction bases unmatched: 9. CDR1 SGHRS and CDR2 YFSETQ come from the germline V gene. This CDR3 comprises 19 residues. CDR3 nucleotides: TGCGCCAGCAGCTTGGGTTCTAGCGGGGGCCCAAGCTCCTACAATGAGCAGTTCTTC. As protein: CASSLGSSGGPSSYNEQFF. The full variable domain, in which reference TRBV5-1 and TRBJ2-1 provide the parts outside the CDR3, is KAGVTQTPRYLIKTRGQQVTLSCSPISGHRSVSWYQQTPGQGLQFLFEYFSETQRNKGNFPGRFSGRQFSNSRSEMNVSTLELGDSALYLCASSLGSSGGPSSYNEQFFGPGTRLTVL.

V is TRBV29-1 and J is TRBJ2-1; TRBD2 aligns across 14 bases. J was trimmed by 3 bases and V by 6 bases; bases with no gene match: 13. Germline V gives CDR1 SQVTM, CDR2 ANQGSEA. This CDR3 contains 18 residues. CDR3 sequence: CSVPPGTSGSLGYNEQFF. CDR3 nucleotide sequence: TGCAGCGTCCCGCCCGGGACTAGCGGGAGTTTAGGCTACAATGAGCAGTTCTTC.

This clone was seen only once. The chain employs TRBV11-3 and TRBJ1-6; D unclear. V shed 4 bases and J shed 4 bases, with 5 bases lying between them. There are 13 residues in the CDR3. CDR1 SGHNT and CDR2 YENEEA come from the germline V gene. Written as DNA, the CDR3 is TGTGCCAGCAGCTCGGGATATAATTCACCCCTCCACTTT. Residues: CASSSGYNSPLHF. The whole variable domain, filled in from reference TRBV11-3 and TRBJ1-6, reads EAGVVQSPRYKIIEKKQPVAFWCNPISGHNTLYWYLQNLGQGPELLIRYENEEAVDDSQLPKDRFSAERLKGVDSTLKIQPAELGDSAVYLCASSSGYNSPLHFGNGTRLTVT.

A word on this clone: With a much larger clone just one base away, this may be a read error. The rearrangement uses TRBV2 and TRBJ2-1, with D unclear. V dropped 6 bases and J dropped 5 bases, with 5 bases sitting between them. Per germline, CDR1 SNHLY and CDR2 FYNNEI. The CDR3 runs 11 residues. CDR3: CASRLNNEQFF. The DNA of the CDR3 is TGTGCCAGCAGACTAAACAATGAGCAGTTCTTC. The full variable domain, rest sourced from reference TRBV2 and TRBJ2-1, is EPEVTQTPSHQVTQMGQEVILRCVPISNHLYFYWYRQILGQKVEFLVSFYNNEISEKSEIFDDQFSVERPDGSNFTLKIRSTKLEDSAMYFCASRLNNEQFFGPGTRLTVL.

Here the CDR3 reads CASSLEGTGAYEQYF. CDR3 in DNA: TGTGCCAGCAGCTTAGAAGGGACAGGCGCCTACGAGCAGTACTTC. This chain joins TRBV7-6 and TRBJ2-7; 8 positions agree with TRBD1. Germline lookup yields CDR1 SGHVS and CDR2 FNYEAQ. This CDR3 spans 15 amino acids. Trimming removed 1 base from V and 2 bases from J; junction bases left unmatched: 4.

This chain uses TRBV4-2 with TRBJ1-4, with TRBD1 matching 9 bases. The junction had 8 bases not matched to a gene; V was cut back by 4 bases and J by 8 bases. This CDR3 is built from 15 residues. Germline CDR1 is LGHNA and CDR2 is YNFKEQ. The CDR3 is CASSRRTGVEEKLFF. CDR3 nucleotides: TGTGCCAGCAGCCGGCGGACAGGGGTAGAGGAAAAACTGTTTTTT.

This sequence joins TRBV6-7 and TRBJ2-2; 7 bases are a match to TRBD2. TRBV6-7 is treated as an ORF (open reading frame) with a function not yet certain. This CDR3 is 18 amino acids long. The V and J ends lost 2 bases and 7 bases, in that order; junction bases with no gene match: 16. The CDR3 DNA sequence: TGTGCCAGCAGTTACCGGCTAGCGGAGACCATGATGGGCGGGGAGCTGTTTTTT. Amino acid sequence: CASSYRLAETMMGGELFF.

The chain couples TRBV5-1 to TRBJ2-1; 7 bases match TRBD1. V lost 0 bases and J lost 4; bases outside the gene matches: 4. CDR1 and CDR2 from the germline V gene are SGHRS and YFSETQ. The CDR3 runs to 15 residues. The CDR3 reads CASSLAQGDYNEQFF. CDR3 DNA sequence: TGCGCCAGCAGCTTGGCCCAGGGGGATTACAATGAGCAGTTCTTC.

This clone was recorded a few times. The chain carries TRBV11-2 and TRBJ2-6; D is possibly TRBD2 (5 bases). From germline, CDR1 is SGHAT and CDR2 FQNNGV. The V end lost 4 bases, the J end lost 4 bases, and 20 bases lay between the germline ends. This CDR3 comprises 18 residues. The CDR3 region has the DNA TGTGCCAGCAGCTCCGCGGGTGGGGTCTACCTCGGGGCCAACGTCCTGACTTTC. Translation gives CASSSAGGVYLGANVLTF.

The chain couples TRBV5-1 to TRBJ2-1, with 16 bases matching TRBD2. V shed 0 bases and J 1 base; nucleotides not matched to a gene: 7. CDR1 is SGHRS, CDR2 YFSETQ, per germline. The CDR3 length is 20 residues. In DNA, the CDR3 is TGCGCCAGCAGCTTGGCCAAGGGACTAGCGGGAGGGCCTTCCTACAATGAGCAGTTCTTC. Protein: CASSLAKGLAGGPSYNEQFF.

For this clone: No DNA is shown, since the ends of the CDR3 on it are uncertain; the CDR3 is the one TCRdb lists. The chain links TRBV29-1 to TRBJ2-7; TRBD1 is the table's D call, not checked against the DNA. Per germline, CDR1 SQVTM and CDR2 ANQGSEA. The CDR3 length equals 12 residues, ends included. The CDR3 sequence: CSVAIGSGQECF.

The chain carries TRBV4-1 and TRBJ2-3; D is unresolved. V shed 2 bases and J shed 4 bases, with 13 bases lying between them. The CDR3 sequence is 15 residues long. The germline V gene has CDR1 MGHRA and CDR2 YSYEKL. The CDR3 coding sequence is TGCGCCAGCAGCCAATTGAGGTACGTCGCAGATACGCAGTATTTT. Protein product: CASSQLRYVADTQYF.

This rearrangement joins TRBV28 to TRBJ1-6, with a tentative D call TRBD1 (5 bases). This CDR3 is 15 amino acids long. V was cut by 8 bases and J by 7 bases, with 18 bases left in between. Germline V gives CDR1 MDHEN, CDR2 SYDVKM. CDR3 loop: CASSLGGAGNSPLHF. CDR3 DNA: TGTGCCAGCTCCCTTGGTGGGGCAGGGAATTCACCCCTCCACTTT.

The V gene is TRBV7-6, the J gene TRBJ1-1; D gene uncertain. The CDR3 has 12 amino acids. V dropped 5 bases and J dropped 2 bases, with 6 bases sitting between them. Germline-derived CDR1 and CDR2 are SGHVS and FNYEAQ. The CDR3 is CASSLVNTEAFF. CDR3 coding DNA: TGTGCCAGCAGCCTCGTAAACACTGAAGCTTTCTTT.

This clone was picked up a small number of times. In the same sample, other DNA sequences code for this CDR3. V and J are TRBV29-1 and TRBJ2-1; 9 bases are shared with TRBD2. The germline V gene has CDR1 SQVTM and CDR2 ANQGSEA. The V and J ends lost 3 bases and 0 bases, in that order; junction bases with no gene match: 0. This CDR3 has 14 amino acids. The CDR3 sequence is CSVDSGSSYNEQFF. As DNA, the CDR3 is TGCAGCGTTGATAGCGGGAGCTCCTACAATGAGCAGTTCTTC.

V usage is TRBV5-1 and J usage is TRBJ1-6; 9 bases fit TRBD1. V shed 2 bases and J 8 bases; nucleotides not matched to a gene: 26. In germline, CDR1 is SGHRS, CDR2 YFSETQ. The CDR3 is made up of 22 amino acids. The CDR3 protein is CASSFRPGQGAGQGLLYSPLHF. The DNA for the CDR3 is TGCGCCAGCAGCTTCAGACCGGGACAGGGCGCTGGGCAAGGCTTGTTGTATTCACCCCTCCACTTT.

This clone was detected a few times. CDR3 sequence reads: CASSQDRTGGAKNTEAFF. In DNA form, the CDR3 reads TGCGCCAGCAGCCAAGACCGGACAGGGGGCGCGAAGAACACTGAAGCTTTCTTT. This rearrangement joins TRBV4-1 to TRBJ1-1; TRBD1 matches 11 bases. CDR3 size: 18 residues. From germline, CDR1 is MGHRA and CDR2 YSYEKL. After removal of 0 bases from V and 1 base from J, the junction contained 7 bases not matched to a gene.

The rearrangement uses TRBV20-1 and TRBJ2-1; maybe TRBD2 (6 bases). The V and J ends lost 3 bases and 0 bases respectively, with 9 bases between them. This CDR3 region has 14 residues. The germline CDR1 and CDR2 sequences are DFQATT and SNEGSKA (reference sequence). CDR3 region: CSASSGSSYNEQFF. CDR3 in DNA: TGCAGTGCTAGTTCCGGGAGCTCCTACAATGAGCAGTTCTTC.

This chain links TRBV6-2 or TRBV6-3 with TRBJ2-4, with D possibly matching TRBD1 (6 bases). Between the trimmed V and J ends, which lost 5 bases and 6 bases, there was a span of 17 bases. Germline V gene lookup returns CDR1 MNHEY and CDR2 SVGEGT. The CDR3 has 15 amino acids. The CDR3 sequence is CASSGGPGWGNIQYF. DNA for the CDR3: TGTGCCAGCAGTGGGGGCCCGGGGTGGGGAAACATTCAGTACTTC.

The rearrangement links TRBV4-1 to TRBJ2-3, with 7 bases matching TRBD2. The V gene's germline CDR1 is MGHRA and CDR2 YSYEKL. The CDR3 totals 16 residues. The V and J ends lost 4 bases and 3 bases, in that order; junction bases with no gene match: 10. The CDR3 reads CASSPRVGRGTDTQYF. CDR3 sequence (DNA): TGCGCCAGCAGCCCTCGGGTCGGGCGGGGGACAGATACGCAGTATTTT.

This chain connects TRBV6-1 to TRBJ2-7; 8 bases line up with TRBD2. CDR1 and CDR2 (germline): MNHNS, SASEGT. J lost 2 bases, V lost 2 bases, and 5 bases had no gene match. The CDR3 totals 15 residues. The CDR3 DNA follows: TGTGCCAGCAGTGAACAGAGCGGGGGTCCCTACGAGCAGTACTTC. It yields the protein CASSEQSGGPYEQYF.

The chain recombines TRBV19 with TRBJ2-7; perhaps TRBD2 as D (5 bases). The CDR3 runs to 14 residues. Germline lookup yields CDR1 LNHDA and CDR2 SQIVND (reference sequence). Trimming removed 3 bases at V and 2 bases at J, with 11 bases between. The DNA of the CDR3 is TGTGCCAGTAGTATCGTAACCGGGGCCTACGAGCAGTACTTC. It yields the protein CASSIVTGAYEQYF.

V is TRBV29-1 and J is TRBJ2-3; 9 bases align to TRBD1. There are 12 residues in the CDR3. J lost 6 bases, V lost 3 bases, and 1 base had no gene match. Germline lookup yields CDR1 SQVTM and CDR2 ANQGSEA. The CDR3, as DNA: TGCAGCGTTGAGGACAGGGGTGATACGCAGTATTTT. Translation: CSVEDRGDTQYF.

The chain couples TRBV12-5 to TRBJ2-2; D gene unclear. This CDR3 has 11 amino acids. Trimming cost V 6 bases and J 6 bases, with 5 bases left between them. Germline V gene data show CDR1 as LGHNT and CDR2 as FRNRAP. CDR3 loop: CASGSAGELFF. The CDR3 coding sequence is TGTGCTAGTGGGTCAGCCGGGGAGCTGTTTTTT.

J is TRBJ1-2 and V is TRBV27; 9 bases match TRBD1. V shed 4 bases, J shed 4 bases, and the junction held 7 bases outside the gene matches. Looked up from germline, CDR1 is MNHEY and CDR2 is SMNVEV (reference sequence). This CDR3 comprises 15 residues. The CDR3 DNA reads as TGTGCCAGCAGTTCCCCCGGGACAGGGATCTATGGCTACACCTTC. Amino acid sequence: CASSSPGTGIYGYTF.

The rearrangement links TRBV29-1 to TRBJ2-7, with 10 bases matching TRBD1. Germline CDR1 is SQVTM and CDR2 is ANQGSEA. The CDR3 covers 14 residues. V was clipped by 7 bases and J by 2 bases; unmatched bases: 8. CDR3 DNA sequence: TGCAGCGCTATACCGGGACAGGGGACCTACGAGCAGTACTTC. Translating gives CSAIPGQGTYEQYF.

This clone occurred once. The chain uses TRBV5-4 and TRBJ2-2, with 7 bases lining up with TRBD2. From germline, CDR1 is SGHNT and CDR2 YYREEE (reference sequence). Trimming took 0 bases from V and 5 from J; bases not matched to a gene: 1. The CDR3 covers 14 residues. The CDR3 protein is CASSLAGGTGELFF. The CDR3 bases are TGTGCCAGCAGCTTGGCGGGGGGAACCGGGGAGCTGTTTTTT.

The CDR3 loop is CASSDTTGGEQFF. In nucleotides, the CDR3 is TGTGCCAGCAGTGACACCACAGGGGGTGAGCAGTTCTTC. The chain joins TRBV12-3 or TRBV12-4 to TRBJ2-1; TRBD1 aligns across 8 bases. Trimming at V came to 5 bases and at J to 9 bases, leaving 6 bases not matched to a gene. The CDR3 runs 13 residues.

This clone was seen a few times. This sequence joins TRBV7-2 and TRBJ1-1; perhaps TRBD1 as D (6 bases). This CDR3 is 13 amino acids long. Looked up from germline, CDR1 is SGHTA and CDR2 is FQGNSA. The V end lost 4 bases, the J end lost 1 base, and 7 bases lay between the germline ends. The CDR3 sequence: CASSSDRNTEAFF. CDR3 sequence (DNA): TGTGCCAGCAGCTCGGACAGGAACACTGAAGCTTTCTTT.

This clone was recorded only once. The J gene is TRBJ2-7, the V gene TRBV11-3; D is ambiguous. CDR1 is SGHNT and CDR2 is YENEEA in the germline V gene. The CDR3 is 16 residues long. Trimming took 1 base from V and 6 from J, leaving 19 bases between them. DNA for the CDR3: TGTGCCAGCAGCTTAGTATATCCGGCAGGCCCTGGCGAGCAGTACTTC. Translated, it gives CASSLVYPAGPGEQYF.

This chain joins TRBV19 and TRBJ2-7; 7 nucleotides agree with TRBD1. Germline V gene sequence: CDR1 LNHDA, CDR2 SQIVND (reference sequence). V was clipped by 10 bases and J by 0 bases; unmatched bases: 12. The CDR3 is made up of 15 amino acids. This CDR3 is CAIPRAGGGSYEQYF. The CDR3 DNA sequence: TGTGCCATCCCTCGCGCAGGGGGTGGCTCCTACGAGCAGTACTTC.

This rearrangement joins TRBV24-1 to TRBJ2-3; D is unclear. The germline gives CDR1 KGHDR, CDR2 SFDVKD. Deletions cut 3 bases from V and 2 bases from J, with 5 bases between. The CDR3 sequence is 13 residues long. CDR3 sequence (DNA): TGTGCCACCAGTGATATGTACACAGATACGCAGTATTTT. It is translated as CATSDMYTDTQYF.